These 10 T cell receptor beta chains were sequenced from one sample in a study of blood T cell repertoires in COVID-19. The data were produced by immunoSEQ multiplex PCR, yet TCRdb's version contains in-frame clones alone and is incomplete. The sample contains some 210,000 clones, over 80% of which appear only once. Sequenced sample: PBMCs or T cells enriched from blood (not recorded which). The receptors come from a man younger than 30 with acute COVID-19.

The rearrangement uses TRBV25-1 and TRBJ1-5; 8 nucleotides match TRBD1. J was trimmed by 3 bases and V by 5 bases; bases with no gene match: 3. Germline CDR1 is MGHDK and CDR2 is SYGVNS. The CDR3 covers 14 residues. The CDR3 reads CASSWTGNNQPQHF. The DNA of the CDR3 is TGTGCCAGCAGTTGGACAGGGAACAATCAGCCCCAGCATTTT.

The rearrangement uses TRBV2 and TRBJ2-3, with TRBD2 matching over 7 bases. V was clipped by 8 bases and J by 3 bases; unmatched bases: 8. The CDR3 totals 14 residues. CDR1 and CDR2 (germline): SNHLY, FYNNEI. For the CDR3, the DNA is TGTGCCAGCGGGGACTACTTTCCAACAGATACGCAGTATTTT. Its protein is CASGDYFPTDTQYF.

The genes are TRBV7-9 and TRBJ1-4, with 11 nucleotides matching TRBD1. The CDR3 totals 14 residues. Trimming took 5 bases from V and 8 from J; bases not matched to a gene: 4. Germline V gives CDR1 SEHNR, CDR2 FQNEAQ (reference sequence). CDR3 DNA sequence: TGTGCCAGCAGCCCGGGACAGGGGGAAGAAAAACTGTTTTTT. Encoded protein: CASSPGQGEEKLFF.

The chain combines TRBV28 with TRBJ1-1, with D perhaps matching TRBD1 (5 bases). The V end was cut by 7 bases, the J end by 13 bases, with 19 bases between. The germline V gene has CDR1 MDHEN and CDR2 SYDVKM. The CDR3 extends over 12 amino acids. The CDR3 bases are TGTGCCAGCATTACCGGGGGAGGATGGCATTTCTTT. It is translated as CASITGGGWHFF.

The genes are TRBV11-2 and TRBJ2-1; TRBD2 matches 11 bases. The CDR3 extends over 16 amino acids. CDR1 and CDR2 (germline): SGHAT, FQNNGV. The J segment lost 7 bases and the V segment lost 5 bases, leaving 10 bases of the junction unmatched. The CDR3 sequence: CASSLTSGSLVNEQFF. In nucleotides, the CDR3 is TGTGCCAGCAGCCTTACTAGCGGGAGTTTGGTTAATGAGCAGTTCTTC.

The chain carries TRBV5-6 and TRBJ2-5; the D gene is possibly TRBD1 (6 bases). Trimming removed 3 bases at V and 4 bases at J, with 16 bases between. Germline V gene sequence: CDR1 SGHDT, CDR2 YYEEEE. This CDR3 has 15 residues. The CDR3 region is CASSSQGRGVETQYF. The CDR3, as DNA: TGTGCCAGCAGCTCCCAGGGGCGAGGGGTAGAGACCCAGTACTTC.

Only one count was recorded for this clone. The chain couples TRBV12-5 to TRBJ2-4; the D gene is possibly TRBD1 (7 bases). The ends were cut back, 1 base at V and 7 bases at J, with 14 bases in the middle. Looked up from germline, CDR1 is LGHNT and CDR2 is FRNRAP. The CDR3 sequence is 15 residues long. The CDR3 loop reads CASGLGGTDPNIQYF. CDR3 DNA: TGTGCTAGTGGTTTGGGCGGGACAGATCCCAACATTCAGTACTTC.

The chain uses TRBV7-2 and TRBJ2-1; 7 bases map to TRBD2. The CDR3 sequence is 16 residues long. Germline CDR1 reads SGHTA; CDR2 reads FQGNSA. Germline trimming cut 4 bases from V and 4 bases from J; bases unmatched to any gene: 10. The CDR3 loop is CASSSHGTTQYNEQFF. In DNA, the CDR3 is TGTGCCAGCAGCTCGCACGGGACTACACAGTACAATGAGCAGTTCTTC.

Here the CDR3 DNA reads TGTGCCCAAGGCGGGGGAAGCTCCTACAATGAGCAGTTCTTC. Translated: CAQGGGSSYNEQFF. The genes are TRBV30 and TRBJ2-1; 7 bases map to TRBD2. In germline, CDR1 is GTSNPN, CDR2 SVGIG (reference sequence). CDR3 length: 14 residues. The ends lost 8 bases at V and 0 bases at J; junction bases unmatched: 7.

This chain uses TRBV5-4 with TRBJ1-3, with 7 positions matching TRBD1. J gave up 0 bases and V 1 base, and 7 bases lay outside the gene matches. CDR3 length equals 17 residues. The germline CDR1 and CDR2 sequences are SGHNT and YYREEE (reference sequence). The CDR3 sequence: CASSLPEGQNSGNTIYF. The CDR3 nucleotides read TGTGCCAGCAGCTTGCCGGAGGGACAGAACTCTGGAAACACCATATATTTT.